This entry lists 23 T cell receptor beta chains sequenced from one sample in a study of cytomegalovirus exposure and HLA in healthy donors. Primers: 60 Vbeta forward and 13 Jbeta reverse. This table comes from immunoSEQ multiplex PCR, and its TCRdb copy is limited to in-frame clones, with some not included. The table shows some 90,000 clones, with about 70% occurring only once. Sequenced input: PBMCs. The receptors were sampled from a man in his sixties in good health and CMV-seronegative.

V usage is TRBV5-8 and J usage is TRBJ2-3; D is unresolved. V was clipped by 4 bases and J by 13 bases, with 16 bases between them. The CDR3 sequence is 12 residues long. Germline lookup yields CDR1 SGHTS and CDR2 YDEGEE. CDR3 DNA: TGTGCCAGCAGCCCCGTCTCAAACGAGAAGTATTTT. Amino acid sequence: CASSPVSNEKYF.

This clone was counted between two and nine times. The V and J genes are TRBV6-1 and TRBJ2-3; D is possibly TRBD1 (5 bases). The ends were cut back, 0 bases at V and 6 bases at J, with 10 bases in the middle. Germline V gene data show CDR1 as MNHNS and CDR2 as SASEGT. The CDR3 is 14 residues long. CDR3 residues: CASSEAAGPDTQYF. In DNA form, the CDR3 reads TGTGCCAGCAGTGAAGCGGCAGGGCCCGATACGCAGTATTTT.

The V call is TRBV6-1, the J call TRBJ1-4; 9 bases are shared with TRBD1. This CDR3 contains 15 residues. V lost 3 bases to trimming and J lost 9 bases; unmatched junction nucleotides: 8. CDR1 MNHNS and CDR2 SASEGT come from the germline V gene. The CDR3 sequence is CASSEGGQGTKKLFF. In nucleotides, the CDR3 is TGTGCCAGCAGTGAGGGGGGACAGGGCACGAAAAAACTGTTTTTT.

The chain is built from TRBV30 and TRBJ2-3; D remains ambiguous. The CDR3 runs 13 residues. The V end lost 1 base, the J end lost 4 bases, and 9 bases lay between the germline ends. Germline V gives CDR1 GTSNPN, CDR2 SVGIG (reference sequence). The CDR3 reads CAWSASLADTQYF. The DNA of the CDR3 is TGTGCCTGGAGTGCCTCCCTAGCAGATACGCAGTATTTT.

The V and J genes are TRBV2 and TRBJ2-5, with D tentatively TRBD1 (5 bases). Germline V gene data show CDR1 as SNHLY and CDR2 as FYNNEI. The CDR3 has 14 amino acids. V lost 6 bases to trimming and J lost 3 bases, with 14 bases between them. CDR3 amino acids: CASRPNAGKETQYF. The CDR3 nucleotides are TGTGCCAGCAGACCGAATGCAGGGAAAGAGACCCAGTACTTC.

The chain links TRBV4-3 to TRBJ1-4; D is unresolved. The germline V gene has CDR1 LGHNA and CDR2 YSLEER. The CDR3 is 16 residues long. Trimming shortened V by 3 bases and J by 0 bases, and 11 bases separated the two germline ends. The CDR3 is CASSHPGQATNEKLFF. CDR3 in DNA: TGCGCCAGCAGCCACCCAGGTCAGGCAACTAATGAAAAACTGTTTTTT.

This clone was picked up one time. The chain is built from TRBV7-2 and TRBJ2-7; possible D gene TRBD1, 6 bases. Germline V gene data show CDR1 as SGHTA and CDR2 as FQGNSA. V lost 0 bases, J lost 2 bases, and 11 bases lay in between. The CDR3 spans 15 residues. Written as DNA, the CDR3 is TGTGCCAGCAGCTTAGCACAGGGTGGGACCTACGAGCAGTACTTC. It translates to CASSLAQGGTYEQYF.

V is TRBV7-6 and J is TRBJ1-6, with 8 bases fitting TRBD1. The CDR3 spans 17 residues. V was clipped by 0 bases and J by 7 bases; unmatched bases: 8. Germline V gene lookup returns CDR1 SGHVS and CDR2 FNYEAQ. CDR3 in amino acids: CASSLARQGAKNSPLHF. The DNA for the CDR3 is TGTGCCAGCAGCTTAGCGCGGCAGGGGGCGAAGAATTCACCCCTCCACTTT.

The chain uses TRBV25-1 and TRBJ2-5; a weak D match, TRBD2 (6 bases). This CDR3 comprises 13 residues. The germline gives CDR1 MGHDK, CDR2 SYGVNS. V shed 2 bases and J shed 4 bases, with 8 bases lying between them. The CDR3 here is CASSEGGLETQYF. The CDR3 coding sequence is TGTGCCAGCAGTGAAGGAGGGCTAGAGACCCAGTACTTC.

V is TRBV30 and J is TRBJ2-2; weak D call: TRBD2 (7 bases). Trimming cost V 5 bases and J 7 bases, with 17 bases left between them. This CDR3 is built from 14 residues. Looked up from germline, CDR1 is GTSNPN and CDR2 is SVGIG (reference sequence). In nucleotides, the CDR3 is TGTGCCTGGCGCCGACGGGGGGCGGACGGGGAGCTGTTTTTT. Amino acids: CAWRRRGADGELFF.

The gene calls are TRBV30 and TRBJ2-6; D unclear. The CDR3 runs 14 residues. V was trimmed by 4 bases and J by 0 bases, leaving 7 bases between them. Germline loops: CDR1 GTSNPN, CDR2 SVGIG (reference sequence). CDR3 sequence reads: CAWKRSSGANVLTF. The CDR3 nucleotides read TGTGCCTGGAAGCGCAGCTCTGGGGCCAACGTCCTGACTTTC.

The chain has TRBV4-1 and TRBJ1-6; TRBD1 might be the D (5 bases). V was shortened by 0 bases and J by 10 bases, with 19 bases between the two germline ends. There are 17 residues in the CDR3. Germline V gene data show CDR1 as MGHRA and CDR2 as YSYEKL. DNA of the CDR3: TGCGCCAGCAGCCAAGAAGAGGCGGGAGGACGGGGCTCACCCCTCCACTTT. As protein: CASSQEEAGGRGSPLHF.

V is TRBV28 and J is TRBJ2-1, with D unresolved. Trimming left V 5 bases short and J 9 bases short, with 14 bases between. Germline V gives CDR1 MDHEN, CDR2 SYDVKM. The CDR3 is made up of 13 amino acids. This CDR3 reads CASSRLLAIEQFF. CDR3 DNA: TGTGCCAGCAGTAGACTCTTAGCCATTGAGCAGTTCTTC.

The V call is TRBV28, the J call TRBJ1-1; D may be TRBD1 (5 bases). Germline lookup yields CDR1 MDHEN and CDR2 SYDVKM. V shed 1 base and J shed 3 bases, with 9 bases lying between them. This CDR3 contains 14 residues. This chain's CDR3 is CASSLSRVHTEAFF. The CDR3 coding sequence is TGTGCCAGCAGTTTATCCAGGGTCCACACTGAAGCTTTCTTT.

This chain joins TRBV7-9 and TRBJ1-1; weak D call: TRBD1 (5 bases). V lost 4 bases and J lost 6, with 18 bases in between. In germline, CDR1 is SEHNR, CDR2 FQNEAQ (reference sequence). This CDR3 spans 15 amino acids. The CDR3 DNA reads TGTGCCAGCAGCTCCGTCGGCAGGGTAGAGGCTGAAGCTTTCTTT. Translating it yields CASSSVGRVEAEAFF.

The rearrangement joins TRBV4-2 to TRBJ1-2, with D tentatively TRBD1 (5 bases). The CDR3 runs to 14 residues. Trimming pared 1 base from V and 6 bases from J, leaving 12 bases between. From germline, CDR1 is LGHNA and CDR2 YNFKEQ. CDR3 nucleotides: TGTGCCAGCAGCCAAGGGGGGGGATGGGATGGCTACACCTTC. Protein sequence: CASSQGGGWDGYTF.

The genes are TRBV9 and TRBJ2-2; D gene ambiguous. Per germline, CDR1 SGDLS and CDR2 YYNGEE. The CDR3 totals 18 residues. V was clipped by 0 bases and J by 7 bases, with 22 bases between them. The CDR3 loop reads CASSVEVHPELPGGELFF. The CDR3 DNA reads as TGTGCCAGCAGCGTAGAGGTCCATCCGGAACTCCCAGGCGGGGAGCTGTTTTTT.

The V gene is TRBV7-9, the J gene TRBJ1-4; no reliable D call. Germline assignment: CDR1 SEHNR and CDR2 FQNEAQ (reference sequence). V was clipped by 6 bases and J by 7 bases, with 15 bases between them. This CDR3 spans 14 amino acids. CDR3 coding DNA: TGTGCCAGCAGTTCAGAGGCTAGTAGTGAAAAACTGTTTTTT. Its protein product is CASSSEASSEKLFF.

The sample holds one count of this clone. This chain uses TRBV5-4 with TRBJ2-5; D is perhaps TRBD1 (5 bases). The CDR3 is made up of 15 amino acids. In germline, CDR1 is SGHNT, CDR2 YYREEE (reference sequence). The germline V and J ends were trimmed by 4 bases and 3 bases, with 16 bases remaining between them. CDR3 region: CASSRSQDNKETQYF. The CDR3 DNA follows: TGTGCCAGCAGCCGGTCCCAGGACAATAAAGAGACCCAGTACTTC.

The chain links TRBV30 to TRBJ2-1; TRBD2 is a possible D gene (5 bases). The CDR3 is 14 amino acids. V gave up 0 bases and J gave up 9 bases, with 15 bases separating them. The germline CDR1 and CDR2 sequences are GTSNPN and SVGIG (reference sequence). The CDR3 here is CAWSVRLAEGEQFF. The CDR3 coding sequence is TGTGCCTGGAGTGTACGCCTAGCAGAGGGTGAGCAGTTCTTC.

The rearrangement links TRBV5-1 to TRBJ2-5, with 11 bases identical to TRBD2. V was pared by 0 bases and J by 5 bases, with 3 bases of the junction left unmatched. The germline CDR1 and CDR2 sequences are SGHRS and YFSETQ. The CDR3 contains 15 residues. The CDR3 loop is CASSLVAGGPETQYF. In DNA form, the CDR3 reads TGCGCCAGCAGCTTGGTAGCGGGGGGGCCGGAGACCCAGTACTTC.

V is TRBV7-2 and J is TRBJ1-6, with TRBD1 matching over 7 bases. V dropped 5 bases and J dropped 7; count of bases not matched to a gene: 8. The CDR3 sequence is 15 residues long. Germline V lookup: CDR1 SGHTA, CDR2 FQGNSA. The CDR3 loop reads CASSLEGTVNSPLHF. DNA for the CDR3: TGTGCCAGCAGCCTAGAGGGGACAGTCAATTCACCCCTCCACTTT.

This clone was observed a single time. The V call is TRBV30, the J call TRBJ1-3; D might be TRBD1 (5 bases). The CDR3 length is 15 residues. V lost 1 base to trimming and J lost 3 bases, with 13 bases between them. Germline V gene sequence: CDR1 GTSNPN, CDR2 SVGIG (reference sequence). This CDR3 reads CAWSATGLGGNTIYF. As DNA, the CDR3 is TGTGCCTGGAGTGCCACAGGCCTGGGTGGAAACACCATATATTTT.